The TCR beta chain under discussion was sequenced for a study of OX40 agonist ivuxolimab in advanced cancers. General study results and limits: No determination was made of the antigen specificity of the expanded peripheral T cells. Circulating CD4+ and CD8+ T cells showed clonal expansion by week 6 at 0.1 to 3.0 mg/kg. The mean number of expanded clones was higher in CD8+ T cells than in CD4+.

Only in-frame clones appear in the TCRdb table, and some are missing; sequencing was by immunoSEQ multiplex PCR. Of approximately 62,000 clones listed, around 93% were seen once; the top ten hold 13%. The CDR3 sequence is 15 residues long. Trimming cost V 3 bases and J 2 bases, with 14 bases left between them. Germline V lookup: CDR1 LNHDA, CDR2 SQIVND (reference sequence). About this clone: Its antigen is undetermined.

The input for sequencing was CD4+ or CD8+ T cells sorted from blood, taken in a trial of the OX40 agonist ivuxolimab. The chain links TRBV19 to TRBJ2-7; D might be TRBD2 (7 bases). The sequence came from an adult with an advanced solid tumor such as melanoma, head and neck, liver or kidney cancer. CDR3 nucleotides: TGTGCCAGTAGTATGGACAGCGGGGCCCCCTACGAGCAGTACTTC. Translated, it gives CASSMDSGAPYEQYF.